This T cell receptor (beta chain) was documented in a study of CD8 T cells in ankylosing spondylitis. V lost 7 bases and J 8 bases, leaving 21 bases between the germline ends. The CDR3 runs to 15 residues. CDR1 and CDR2 from the germline V gene are MNHNS and SASEGT. MiXCR was run by TCRdb on the 5' RACE reads, yielding one entry per CDR3 protein. The sample records under 150,000 distinct CDR3 sequences, roughly an eighth being singletons. In its sample, this clonotype was seen a few times. The antigen is not known. Study outcomes and limitations: Prior work had noted some motif variants in reactive arthritis blood and synovial fluid. Disease-linked clones, CD8+, were relatively rare in peripheral blood.

The chain links TRBV6-1 to TRBJ1-5, with unresolved D. The sequence derives from a female donor with ankylosing spondylitis or in good health (not recorded which). The sample taken for sequencing was blood, either unsorted or a sorted T cell fraction (not recorded which). This CDR3 reads CASTLRWVREEPQHF. The DNA of the CDR3 is TGTGCCAGCACCTTACGGTGGGTGCGGGAGGAGCCCCAGCATTTT.